This TCR beta chain was retrieved from a study of Ad26.COV2.S vaccination and SARS-CoV-2 variants (TCRdb year 2021). As for the study more broadly: Donors in the vaccine arm were drawn from COV1001, a multicentre, randomized, double-blind, placebo-controlled phase I-IIa trial testing Ad26.COV2.S in healthy adults. TCRbeta repertoire sequencing served as the tool for gauging how specific and how broad the SARS-CoV-2-reactive T cell receptors were following Ad26.COV2.S vaccination. The TCR-sequenced set comprised around 32 samples: approximately 20 Ad26.COV2.S vaccine recipients, 5 placebo recipients and 8 SARS-CoV-2 convalescent individuals. Trial participants were randomized into five groups of five, in which low-dose or high-dose Ad26.COV2.S was given once or twice, or placebo was given on both occasions. Blinding of investigators to trial group allocation was maintained during experiments and outcome assessment. Ad26.COV2.S was given intramuscularly at 5x10^10 or 1x10^11 viral particles, as a single shot or as two shots 56 days apart. The paper as a whole reports these results and caveats: The authors noted that total T cell responses may have been underestimated by the TCR breadth and depth analyses. After vaccination, spike-specific CD8+ and CD4+ T cell responses were reported to show substantial breadth. The study lacked the statistical power to compare responses across vaccine doses or regimens. Vaccine and placebo recipients had comparable non-spike TCR breadth, which fits with the vaccine containing only spike. Spike-specific TCR breadth was higher in Ad26.COV2.S recipients than in placebo recipients (P = 0.0014).

Interpreted using the paper, the treatment or condition label stands for: 15 to 20 received Ad26.COV2.S at low or high dose, single or two shots; about 5 received placebo; per-sample allocation not given. For vaccine and placebo recipients, the sequenced repertoires came from samples collected on day 63 after the first injection. In Cohort 1b, 25 to 30 adults aged 18-55 years were enrolled at a single site in Boston, USA, between 29 July and 7 August 2020. As a vaccine, Ad26.COV2.S was a replication-incompetent adenovirus type 26 vector that expressed a prefusion-stabilized SARS-CoV-2 spike protein derived from the original Wuhan strain. Comment on this clone: Its antigen target is currently unknown. No much larger clonotype is one base removed from it; base qualities were not supplied.

The immunoSEQ Assay was the method used to sequence TCRbeta CDR3 regions. After extraction, genomic DNA underwent amplification by bias-controlled multiplex PCR, followed by high-throughput sequencing. The paper's processing steps were these. Collapsing and filtering of sequences were performed to quantify the absolute abundance of each unique TCRbeta CDR3 region. Usable DNA was measured by amplifying reference genes present in all nucleated cells, and TCRbeta template counts were normalized to that usable DNA to estimate T cell fraction. Repertoire TCRs were annotated as SARS-CoV-2-specific by exact matching of V gene, CDR3 amino acid sequence and J gene to a known reactive TCR set. The reference SARS-CoV-2 TCR set was obtained from MIRA and was filtered for enrichment in COVID-19-positive ImmuneCODE repertoires, whereby public or cross-reactive TCRs were removed. Using the MIRA antigens, annotated TCRs were further analysed by specific ORF or by position within an ORF. Breadth was defined as the number of annotated unique rearrangements divided by the total number of unique productive rearrangements, and depth was defined as the summed frequency of the annotated unique rearrangements. TCR breadth was compared between groups using two-sided Wilcoxon rank-sum tests. TCRdb retrieved this table from immuneACCESS and kept in-frame rearrangements only. Not all clones are present; in checked studies, unresolved V genes account for under half, and no reason is known for the remainder. D and trimming come from the DNA, and the V and J calls and clone size come from that table. The sample data list hundreds of thousands of clones, and about 88% of these were observed just once. In total, the top ten clones hold around 2.5% of the sample.

CDR1 SGHTA and CDR2 FQGTGA are derived from the germline V gene. V lost 3 bases and J lost 10 bases; the stretch between them is 20 bases long. From its cysteine to its phenylalanine, the CDR3 spans 15 amino acids. The read is trimmed to its CDR3 DNA, 45 bases read in frame from base 1. Here the chain combines TRBV7-3 and TRBJ2-3; TRBD1 might be the D gene, on 6 matching bases. This material consisted of peripheral blood, taken in a trial of Ad26.COV2.S vaccine versus placebo. The sequence was obtained from a person between 18 and 65 years old who received the Ad26.COV2.S COVID-19 vaccine or a placebo. In nucleotides, the sequence is TGTGCCAGCAGCTTGACAGGACCCCCACTAATTTCGCAGTATTTT. This yields the protein CASSLTGPPLISQYF. Full variable domain (CDR3 extended with the reference TRBV7-3 and TRBJ2-3 proteins): GAGVSQTPSNKVTEKGKYVELRCDPISGHTALYWYRQSLGQGPEFLIYFQGTGAADDSGLPNDRFFAVRPEGSVSTLKIQRTERGDSAVYLCASSLTGPPLISQYFGPGTRLTVL.